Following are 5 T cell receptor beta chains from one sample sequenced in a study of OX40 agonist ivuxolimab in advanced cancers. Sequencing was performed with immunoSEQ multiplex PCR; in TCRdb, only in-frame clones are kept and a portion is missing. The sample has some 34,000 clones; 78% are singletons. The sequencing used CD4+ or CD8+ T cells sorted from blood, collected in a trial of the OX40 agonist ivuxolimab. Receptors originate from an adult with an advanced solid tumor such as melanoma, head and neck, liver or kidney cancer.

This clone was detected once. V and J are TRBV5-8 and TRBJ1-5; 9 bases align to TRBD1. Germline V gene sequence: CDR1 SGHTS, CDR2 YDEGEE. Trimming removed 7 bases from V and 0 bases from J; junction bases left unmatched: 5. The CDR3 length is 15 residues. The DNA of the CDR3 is TGTGCCAGCTCGGGACAGGGAAATAGCAATCAGCCCCAGCATTTT. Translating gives CASSGQGNSNQPQHF.

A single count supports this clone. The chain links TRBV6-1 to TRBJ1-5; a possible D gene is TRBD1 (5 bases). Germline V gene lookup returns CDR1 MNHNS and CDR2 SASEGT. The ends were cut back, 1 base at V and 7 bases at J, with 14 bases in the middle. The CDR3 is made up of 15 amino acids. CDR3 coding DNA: TGTGCCAGCAGTGAAGGGGGGGACCGAGGGCAGCCCCAGCATTTT. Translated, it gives CASSEGGDRGQPQHF.

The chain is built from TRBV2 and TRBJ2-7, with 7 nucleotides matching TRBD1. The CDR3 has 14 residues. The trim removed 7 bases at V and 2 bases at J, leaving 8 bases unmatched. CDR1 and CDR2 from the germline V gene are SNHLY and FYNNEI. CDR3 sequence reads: CASKATGTTYEQYF. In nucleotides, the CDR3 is TGTGCCAGCAAGGCGACAGGGACAACCTACGAGCAGTACTTC.

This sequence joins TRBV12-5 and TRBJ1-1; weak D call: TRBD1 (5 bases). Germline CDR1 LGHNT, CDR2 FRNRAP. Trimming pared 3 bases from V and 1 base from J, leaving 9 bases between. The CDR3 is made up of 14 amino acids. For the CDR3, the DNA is TGTGCTAGTGGTTTTGGGACCCCGAACACTGAAGCTTTCTTT. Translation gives CASGFGTPNTEAFF.

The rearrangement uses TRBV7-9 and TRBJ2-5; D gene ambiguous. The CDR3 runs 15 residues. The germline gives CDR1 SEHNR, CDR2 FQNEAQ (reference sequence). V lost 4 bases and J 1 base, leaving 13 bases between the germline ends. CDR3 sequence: CASSSKGGLQETQYF. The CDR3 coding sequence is TGTGCCAGCAGCTCAAAGGGCGGCCTCCAAGAGACCCAGTACTTC.